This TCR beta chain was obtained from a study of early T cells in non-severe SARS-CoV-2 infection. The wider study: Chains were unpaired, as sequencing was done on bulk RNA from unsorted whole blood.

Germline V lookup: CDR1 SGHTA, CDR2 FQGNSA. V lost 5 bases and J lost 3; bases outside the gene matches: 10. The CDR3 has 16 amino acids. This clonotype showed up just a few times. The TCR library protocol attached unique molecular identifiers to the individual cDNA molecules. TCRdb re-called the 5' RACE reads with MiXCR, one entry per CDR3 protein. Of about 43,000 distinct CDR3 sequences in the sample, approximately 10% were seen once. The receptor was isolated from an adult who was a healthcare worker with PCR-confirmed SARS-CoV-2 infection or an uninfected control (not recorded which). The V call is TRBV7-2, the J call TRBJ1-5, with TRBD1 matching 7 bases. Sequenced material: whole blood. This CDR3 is CASSHRDRGSNQPQHF. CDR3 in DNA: TGTGCCAGCAGCCACCGGGACAGAGGATCCAATCAGCCCCAGCATTTT.